This record concerns one TCR beta chain sequence. Its specific antigen is unknown. Nothing much larger sits one base from this clone, and base qualities are not available. The data belong to a study of control samples from healthy donors and cancer patients (TCRdb year 2020). The germline V gene (reference sequence) supplies CDR1 LNHDA and CDR2 SQIVND. There are 18 amino acids in the CDR3, from cysteine to phenylalanine inclusive. Only the CDR3 DNA stays, 54 bases, in frame from base 1. Trimming accounts for 7 bases at V and 2 bases at J, while the number of junction bases matched to no gene is 14. Library preparation used the immunoSEQ multiplex PCR assay. TCRdb re-hosts the immuneACCESS table, in-frame sequences only. Its copies lack some clones; in the studies checked, an unresolved V gene accounts for under half of them, and the cause for the rest is not known. Counted in this sample were about 140,000 clones; about 85% of them appeared once. In total, the top ten clones hold 8.5% to 9.5% of the sample.

This receptor was identified in a woman in her thirties in good health. Recombination joined TRBV19 with TRBJ1-5; TRBD1 aligns with 10 central bases. Sequenced sample: blood. Read as DNA, the sequence is TGTGCCAGTACCCTCCCCCCGGGACAGGGGACGGGCAATCAGCCCCAGCATTTT. Its protein product is CASTLPPGQGTGNQPQHF.